A selection of T cell receptor beta chains follows, all from one sample in a study of cytomegalovirus exposure and HLA in healthy donors. Repertoires were generated with immunoSEQ multiplex PCR, while TCRdb's copy carries only in-frame clones and drops some. The sample holds approximately 160,000 clones; about four fifths are singletons and the top ten take about 3.8%. Material for sequencing was PBMCs. These TCRs come from a man aged 50 to 59 in good health and CMV-seropositive. Each CDR3 is given with its conserved first and last residue. A D gene is named only where the DNA matches it firmly. Expanded clones get a size class; other rows say once, few or many, or leave the size out.

V gene: TRBV6-4
D gene: -
J gene: TRBJ1-2
clone size: -
CDR3 protein: CASSDGQGYGYTF
CDR3 DNA: TGTGCCAGCAGTGACGGGCAGGGGTATGGCTACACCTTC

V gene: TRBV27
D gene: TRBD1
J gene: TRBJ1-6
clone size: -
CDR3 protein: CASTDRGGSPLHF
CDR3 DNA: TGTGCCAGCACCGACAGGGGGGGTTCACCCCTCCACTTT

V gene: TRBV5-4
D gene: -
J gene: TRBJ1-1
clone size: -
CDR3 protein: CASSSDPQANTEAFF
CDR3 DNA: TGTGCCAGCAGCTCGGATCCACAGGCGAACACTGAAGCTTTCTTT

V gene: TRBV11-1
D gene: -
J gene: TRBJ2-1
clone size: -
CDR3 protein: CASSRNPSPLHNEQFF
CDR3 DNA: TGTGCCAGCAGCCGGAACCCTAGCCCCCTCCACAATGAGCAGTTCTTC

V gene: TRBV7-2
D gene: TRBD2
J gene: TRBJ2-1
clone size: -
CDR3 protein: CASSLGLAGGLGKNEQFF
CDR3 DNA: TGTGCCAGCAGCTTAGGCCTAGCGGGGGGGCTGGGTAAGAATGAGCAGTTCTTC

V gene: TRBV5-5
D gene: TRBD1
J gene: TRBJ1-4
clone size: -
CDR3 protein: CASSLEGARTNEKLFF
CDR3 DNA: TGTGCCAGCAGCTTGGAGGGGGCCCGTACTAATGAAAAACTGTTTTTT

V gene: TRBV7-8
D gene: TRBD2
J gene: TRBJ2-3
clone size: few
CDR3 protein: CASSLVPSGSTDTQYF
CDR3 DNA: TGTGCCAGCAGCTTAGTCCCTAGCGGTAGCACAGATACGCAGTATTTT

V gene: TRBV7-9
D gene: TRBD2
J gene: TRBJ2-1
clone size: few
CDR3 protein: CASRRGLARTYNEQFF
CDR3 DNA: TGTGCCAGCAGAAGGGGACTAGCGAGAACCTACAATGAGCAGTTCTTC

V gene: TRBV30
D gene: TRBD1
J gene: TRBJ1-5
clone size: -
CDR3 protein: CAWRVSGQFYNNQPQHF
CDR3 DNA: TGTGCCTGGAGGGTCTCGGGACAGTTTTATAACAATCAGCCCCAGCATTTT

V gene: TRBV19
D gene: TRBD1
J gene: TRBJ2-2
clone size: -
CDR3 protein: CASIETGATGELFF
CDR3 DNA: TGTGCCAGTATCGAGACAGGGGCCACCGGGGAGCTGTTTTTT

V gene: TRBV2
D gene: -
J gene: TRBJ2-5
clone size: -
CDR3 protein: CASSYRDQETQYF
CDR3 DNA: TGTGCCAGCAGTTACAGAGACCAAGAGACCCAGTACTTC

V gene: TRBV9
D gene: -
J gene: TRBJ2-7
clone size: once
CDR3 protein: CASSPRVWAYEQYF
CDR3 DNA: TGTGCCAGCAGCCCCCGGGTTTGGGCCTACGAGCAGTACTTC

V gene: TRBV5-1
D gene: TRBD1
J gene: TRBJ2-7
clone size: -
CDR3 protein: CASSYRQGPLYEQYF
CDR3 DNA: TGCGCCAGCAGCTACCGACAGGGCCCCCTCTACGAGCAGTACTTC

V gene: TRBV29-1
D gene: -
J gene: TRBJ2-7
clone size: -
CDR3 protein: CSACGADRRWEQYF
CDR3 DNA: TGCAGCGCCTGCGGGGCGGACCGGAGGTGGGAGCAGTACTTC

V gene: TRBV7-3
D gene: -
J gene: TRBJ1-1
clone size: once
CDR3 protein: CASSSGTSNTEAFF
CDR3 DNA: TGTGCCAGCAGCTCTGGGACATCGAACACTGAAGCTTTCTTT

V gene: TRBV27
D gene: TRBD1
J gene: TRBJ1-3
clone size: -
CDR3 protein: CASSRQGAPGNTIYF
CDR3 DNA: TGTGCCAGCAGTCGTCAGGGGGCGCCTGGAAACACCATATATTTT

V gene: TRBV6-1
D gene: TRBD2
J gene: TRBJ2-1
clone size: -
CDR3 protein: CASRHIAGGHNEQFF
CDR3 DNA: TGTGCCAGCAGACATATAGCGGGGGGCCACAATGAGCAGTTCTTC

V gene: TRBV30
D gene: TRBD2
J gene: TRBJ2-2
clone size: few
CDR3 protein: CAWSSTSGGGTGELFF
CDR3 DNA: TGTGCCTGGAGTTCGACTAGCGGGGGGGGGACCGGGGAGCTGTTTTTT

V gene: TRBV7-9
D gene: -
J gene: TRBJ2-7
clone size: -
CDR3 protein: CASSLAQGSFYEQYF
CDR3 DNA: TGTGCCAGCAGCTTAGCGCAGGGTAGCTTCTACGAGCAGTACTTC

V gene: TRBV27
D gene: TRBD2
J gene: TRBJ2-7
clone size: -
CDR3 protein: CVSSPRGGYEQYF
CDR3 DNA: TGTGTCAGCAGTCCCCGGGGGGGGTACGAGCAGTACTTC

V gene: TRBV9
D gene: TRBD1
J gene: TRBJ1-1
clone size: few
CDR3 protein: CASSVAAGGANTEAFF
CDR3 DNA: TGTGCCAGCAGCGTAGCTGCAGGGGGAGCGAACACTGAAGCTTTCTTT

V gene: TRBV6-6
D gene: TRBD1
J gene: TRBJ1-4
clone size: -
CDR3 protein: CASTPGTGGSEKLFF
CDR3 DNA: TGTGCCAGCACCCCCGGGACAGGGGGTTCCGAAAAACTGTTTTTT

V gene: TRBV7-8
D gene: TRBD2
J gene: TRBJ2-2
clone size: -
CDR3 protein: CASSLTASGRHTGELFF
CDR3 DNA: TGTGCCAGCAGCTTAACAGCTAGCGGGAGGCACACCGGGGAGCTGTTTTTT

V gene: TRBV19
D gene: TRBD1
J gene: TRBJ2-2
clone size: -
CDR3 protein: CASTQGAGELFF
CDR3 DNA: TGTGCCAGCACACAGGGGGCCGGGGAGCTGTTTTTT

V gene: TRBV7-6
D gene: TRBD2
J gene: TRBJ2-2
clone size: -
CDR3 protein: CASSSGLAGATTGELFF
CDR3 DNA: TGTGCCAGCAGCTCAGGACTAGCGGGCGCGACCACCGGGGAGCTGTTTTTT

V gene: TRBV9
D gene: TRBD1
J gene: TRBJ1-3
clone size: few
CDR3 protein: CASSVGKQGYSGNTIYF
CDR3 DNA: TGTGCCAGCAGCGTAGGGAAACAGGGGTACTCTGGAAACACCATATATTTT

V gene: TRBV6-1
D gene: -
J gene: TRBJ2-7
clone size: -
CDR3 protein: CASSQTYEQYF
CDR3 DNA: TGTGCCAGCAGCCAAACCTACGAGCAGTACTTC

V gene: TRBV28
D gene: TRBD1
J gene: TRBJ1-2
clone size: few
CDR3 protein: CASSPRGQGSGYTF
CDR3 DNA: TGTGCCAGCAGTCCCCGGGGACAGGGTTCTGGCTACACCTTC

V gene: TRBV10-3
D gene: -
J gene: TRBJ2-6
clone size: once
CDR3 protein: CAISEANLAGANVLTF
CDR3 DNA: TGTGCCATCAGTGAGGCTAATCTGGCTGGGGCCAACGTCCTGACTTTC

V gene: TRBV4-1
D gene: TRBD2
J gene: TRBJ2-7
clone size: -
CDR3 protein: CASSQASGSSEQYF
CDR3 DNA: TGCGCCAGCAGCCAAGCTAGCGGGAGTTCCGAGCAGTACTTC

V gene: TRBV6-6
D gene: TRBD1
J gene: TRBJ1-5
clone size: -
CDR3 protein: CASSGTGPEPQHF
CDR3 DNA: TGTGCCAGCAGTGGGACAGGGCCGGAGCCCCAGCATTTT

V gene: TRBV5-4
D gene: TRBD2
J gene: TRBJ2-5
clone size: -
CDR3 protein: CASSNRLAGGETQYF
CDR3 DNA: TGTGCCAGCAGCAACCGACTAGCGGGGGGGGAGACCCAGTACTTC

V gene: TRBV7-3
D gene: -
J gene: TRBJ2-7
clone size: -
CDR3 protein: CASSSNSDYEQYF
CDR3 DNA: TGTGCCAGCAGCTCCAACAGTGACTACGAGCAGTACTTC

V gene: TRBV25-1
D gene: -
J gene: TRBJ1-4
clone size: -
CDR3 protein: CASSDRLEKLFF
CDR3 DNA: TGTGCCAGCAGTGACAGGTTAGAAAAACTGTTTTTT

V gene: TRBV5-6
D gene: TRBD1
J gene: TRBJ2-7
clone size: -
CDR3 protein: CASSLGGRGHSEQYF
CDR3 DNA: TGTGCCAGCAGCTTGGGGGGCAGGGGGCATTCCGAGCAGTACTTC

V gene: TRBV5-4
D gene: TRBD2
J gene: TRBJ2-1
clone size: once
CDR3 protein: CASSLRTSGGGNEQFF
CDR3 DNA: TGTGCCAGCAGCTTACGTACTAGCGGGGGGGGGAATGAGCAGTTCTTC

V gene: TRBV6-1
D gene: -
J gene: TRBJ2-5
clone size: -
CDR3 protein: CASTLQGQETQYF
CDR3 DNA: TGTGCCAGCACCCTGCAGGGGCAAGAGACCCAGTACTTC

V gene: TRBV6-6
D gene: TRBD1
J gene: TRBJ1-2
clone size: -
CDR3 protein: CASSPLTGVYGYTF
CDR3 DNA: TGTGCCAGCAGTCCCTTAACAGGGGTCTATGGCTACACCTTC

V gene: TRBV4-2
D gene: -
J gene: TRBJ2-7
clone size: -
CDR3 protein: CASSQGQGSYEQYF
CDR3 DNA: TGTGCCAGCAGCCAAGGGCAGGGCAGCTACGAGCAGTACTTC

V gene: TRBV11-1
D gene: -
J gene: TRBJ2-7
clone size: -
CDR3 protein: CASSFLSGDRNEQYF
CDR3 DNA: TGTGCCAGCAGCTTCCTTTCAGGGGATCGTAACGAGCAGTACTTC

V gene: TRBV5-1
D gene: -
J gene: TRBJ2-7
clone size: -
CDR3 protein: CASSLQGYEQYF
CDR3 DNA: TGCGCCAGCAGCTTGCAGGGCTACGAGCAGTACTTC

V gene: TRBV20-1
D gene: TRBD2
J gene: TRBJ2-1
clone size: -
CDR3 protein: CSGDYLDEQFF
CDR3 DNA: TGCAGCGGGGACTATTTGGATGAGCAGTTCTTC

V gene: TRBV30
D gene: TRBD1
J gene: TRBJ1-2
clone size: -
CDR3 protein: CAWSVGWDRGIYGYTF
CDR3 DNA: TGTGCCTGGAGTGTGGGGTGGGACAGGGGAATCTATGGCTACACCTTC

V gene: TRBV4-1
D gene: TRBD1
J gene: TRBJ2-7
clone size: few
CDR3 protein: CASSQVDRVSEQYF
CDR3 DNA: TGCGCCAGCAGCCAAGTCGACAGGGTCTCCGAGCAGTACTTC